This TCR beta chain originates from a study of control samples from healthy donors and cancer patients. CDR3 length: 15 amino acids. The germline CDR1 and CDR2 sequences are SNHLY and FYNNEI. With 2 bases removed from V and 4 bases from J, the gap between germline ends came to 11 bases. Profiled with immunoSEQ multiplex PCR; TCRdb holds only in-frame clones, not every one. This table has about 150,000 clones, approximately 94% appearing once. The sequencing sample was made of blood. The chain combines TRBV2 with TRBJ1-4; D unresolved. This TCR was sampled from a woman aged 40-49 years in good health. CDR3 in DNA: TGTGCCAGCAGTGAAAGTCAAGCAGATAATGAAAAACTGTTTTTT. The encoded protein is CASSESQADNEKLFF.